The rows below give T cell receptor beta chains drawn from one sample of a study of T cell responses to AZD1222 COVID-19 vaccine. Sequencing used immunoSEQ multiplex PCR; TCRdb keeps in-frame clones, though not all of them. Of roughly 140,000 clones listed, approximately 90% are singletons. Sequenced here: peripheral blood, sampled on day 0 of MenACWY control vaccination. The source is an adult in good health. Each CDR3 is given with its conserved first and last residue.

j_call,v_call,cdr3_aa
TRBJ1-6,TRBV2,CASRRHGGSYNSPLHF
TRBJ1-4,TRBV7-2,CASSPGGGGEKLFF
TRBJ2-3,TRBV24-1,CATSRQGFDTQYF
TRBJ1-3,TRBV10-1,CASTGDSGNTIYF
TRBJ2-1,TRBV3-1/TRBV3-2,CASSPDYNNNEQFF
TRBJ2-7,TRBV30,CAWSIQARGKQYF
TRBJ1-1,TRBV7-6,CASSLREGNTEAFF
TRBJ2-5,TRBV12-3/TRBV12-4,CASSFRRGETQYF
TRBJ1-2,TRBV5-1,CASSQRGGANYGYTF
TRBJ2-1,TRBV15,CATSELTGGFNEQFF
TRBJ1-2,TRBV4-1,CASRAVGQGYYGYTF
TRBJ2-7,TRBV11-2,CASSPLVAGAPGEQYF
TRBJ1-3,TRBV6-5,CASSDIRSGNTIYF
TRBJ1-1,TRBV29-1,CSVLGGTGSTEAFF
TRBJ1-1,TRBV19,CASSIDRKQRVYTEAFF
TRBJ2-7,TRBV5-4,CASSRGQGAFYEQYF
TRBJ2-3,TRBV5-8,CASSFIPSGRRTDTQYF
TRBJ2-1,TRBV7-9,CASSSLGNNEQFF
TRBJ1-1,TRBV5-1,CASSLEGSNTEAFF
TRBJ1-6,TRBV7-3,CASSLNGNSPLHF
TRBJ2-7,TRBV7-9,CASSAGSNEQYF
TRBJ1-2,TRBV7-9,CASSTAGGTNYGYTF
TRBJ2-1,TRBV5-1,CASSPTLSSYNEQFF
TRBJ1-3,TRBV3-1/TRBV3-2,CASSQLFEESGNTIYF